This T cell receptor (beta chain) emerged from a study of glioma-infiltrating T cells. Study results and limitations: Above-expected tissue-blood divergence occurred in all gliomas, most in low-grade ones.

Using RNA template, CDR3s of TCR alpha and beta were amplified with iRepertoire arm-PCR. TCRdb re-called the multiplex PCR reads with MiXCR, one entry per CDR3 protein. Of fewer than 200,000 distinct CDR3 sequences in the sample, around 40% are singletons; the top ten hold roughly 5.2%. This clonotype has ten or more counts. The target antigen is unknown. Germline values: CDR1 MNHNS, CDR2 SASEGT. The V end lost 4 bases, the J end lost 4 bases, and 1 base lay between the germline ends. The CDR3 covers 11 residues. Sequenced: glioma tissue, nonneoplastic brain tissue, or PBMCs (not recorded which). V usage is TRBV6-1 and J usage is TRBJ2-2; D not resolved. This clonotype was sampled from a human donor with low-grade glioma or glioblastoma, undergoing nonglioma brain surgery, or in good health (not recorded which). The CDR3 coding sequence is TGTGCCAGCAGTGGCACCGGGGAGCTGTTTTTT. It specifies CASSGTGELFF.